Presented here are 6 T cell receptor beta chains from one specimen sequenced in a study of shared clonotypes between healthy human individuals. Generated by immunoSEQ multiplex PCR, the TCRdb table keeps only in-frame clones and is missing some. The table lists 980,000 or so clones, approximately 76% of them singletons. Sequencing input: memory CD4+ T cells sorted from blood. The subset here: CD45RA-negative fraction. Receptor source: a man aged 18 to 29 in good health.

The table lists this clone with a few counts. Other DNA sequences of this sample code for an identical CDR3. The rearrangement links TRBV5-4 to TRBJ1-2; D gene uncertain. V lost 0 bases to trimming and J lost 4 bases, with 4 bases between them. The germline V gene encodes CDR1 SGHNT and CDR2 YYREEE (reference sequence). The CDR3 contains 12 residues. The CDR3 coding sequence is TGTGCCAGCAGCTTGGACAGCTATGGCTACACCTTC. This codes for CASSLDSYGYTF.

The chain combines TRBV21-1 with TRBJ1-2; whether TRBD1, the table's D call, matches the DNA was not checked. TRBV21-1 is a documented pseudogene. CDR3 size: 16 residues. CDR3 DNA sequence: TGTGCCAGCGGCAATAAGACAGGAGGATCCTCCTATGGCTACACCTTC. Translated, it gives CASGNKTGGSSYGYTF.

This clone appeared once. CDR3 in DNA: TGTGCCAGCAGTTTGTATGGGGGGAACACCGGGGAGCTGTTTTTT. Translation gives CASSLYGGNTGELFF. This chain uses TRBV28 with TRBJ2-2; D may match TRBD1 or TRBD2 (5 bases each). The length of the CDR3 is 15 residues. The germline CDR1 and CDR2 sequences are MDHEN and SYDVKM. V lost 3 bases to trimming and J lost 1 base, with 9 bases between them.

The chain uses TRBV10-3 and TRBJ1-4; 7 nucleotides match TRBD1. CDR3 length: 17 residues. J gave up 0 bases and V 10 bases, and 14 bases lay outside the gene matches. Germline CDR1 and CDR2: ENHRY and SYGVKD. CDR3 nucleotides: TGTGCCACCATGGGCGGGACAGCCTTTGCAACTAATGAAAAACTGTTTTTT. Translation gives CATMGGTAFATNEKLFF.

This chain uses TRBV5-1 with TRBJ1-2, with a weak D call TRBD1 (6 bases). V lost 3 bases and J lost 8, with 20 bases in between. The CDR3 has 15 amino acids. Germline CDR1 reads SGHRS; CDR2 reads YFSETQ. The CDR3 region has the DNA TGCGCCAGCAGCTCGGACAGAGGGGAGGAACAGGGCTACACCTTC. This sequence encodes CASSSDRGEEQGYTF.

This rearrangement joins TRBV11-3 to TRBJ2-7; perhaps D is TRBD1 or TRBD2 (5 bases each). V was clipped by 1 base and J by 2 bases, with 12 bases between them. The CDR3 sequence is 15 residues long. Per germline, CDR1 SGHNT and CDR2 YENEEA. CDR3 DNA: TGTGCCAGCAGCTTAGGGGGCCGGGACGCCTACGAGCAGTACTTC. It yields the protein CASSLGGRDAYEQYF.